This entry lists 10 T cell receptor beta chains sequenced from one sample in a study of identical twins. TCRdb used MiXCR to reprocess the 5' RACE reads, holding one entry per CDR3 protein. The sample includes a few hundred thousand distinct CDR3 sequences, 15% to 20% seen only once; the top ten take 10% to 15%. Sequenced: naive T cells sorted from blood. The receptors shown here come from a man over 45 in good health.

This chain joins TRBV4-3 and TRBJ1-4; no definite D call. The CDR3 has 13 residues. CDR1 LGHNA and CDR2 YSLEER come from the germline V gene. The V end lost 2 bases, the J end lost 10 bases, and 11 bases lay between the germline ends. CDR3 loop: CASSQWREGKLFF. The CDR3 nucleotides read TGCGCCAGCAGCCAATGGCGGGAGGGAAAACTGTTTTTT.

Only a few counts were recorded for this clonotype. V usage is TRBV20-1 and J usage is TRBJ2-3; 8 nucleotides align to TRBD2. The CDR3 covers 14 residues. Trimming cost V 4 bases and J 0 bases; bases outside gene matches: 3. CDR1 is DFQATT, CDR2 SNEGSKA, per germline (reference sequence). As DNA, the CDR3 is TGCAGTGCTATGCGGGGGGCTAGCACAGATACGCAGTATTTT. Translated: CSAMRGASTDTQYF.

This clonotype was detected only a few times. V and J are TRBV20-1 and TRBJ2-1, with 7 bases matching TRBD2. Per germline, CDR1 DFQATT and CDR2 SNEGSKA (reference sequence). V was pared by 1 base and J by 8 bases, with 8 bases of the junction left unmatched. CDR3 size: 14 residues. CDR3 amino acids: CSARVPAGMDEQFF. CDR3 in DNA: TGCAGTGCTAGAGTTCCAGCGGGAATGGATGAGCAGTTCTTC.

The V gene is TRBV20-1, the J gene TRBJ1-2; 8 nucleotides agree with TRBD1. The CDR3 is 16 residues long. With V trimmed by 3 bases and J by 3 bases, 12 bases remained unmatched. Germline V lookup: CDR1 DFQATT, CDR2 SNEGSKA (reference sequence). CDR3 nucleotides: TGCAGTGCTAGGAAAAGGCGGCAGGGGGCCGACTATGGCTACACCTTC. Translated, it gives CSARKRRQGADYGYTF.

As DNA, the CDR3 is TGTGCCAGCAGCTTAGATAGGACGGAGCAGTACTTC. This encodes CASSLDRTEQYF. The chain has TRBV11-2 and TRBJ2-7; D is ambiguous. Germline CDR1 and CDR2: SGHAT and FQNNGV. Deletions cut 0 bases from V and 7 bases from J, with 7 bases between. CDR3 length equals 12 residues.

J is TRBJ2-1 and V is TRBV5-8, with 8 bases identical to TRBD1. Per germline, CDR1 SGHTS and CDR2 YDEGEE. V lost 3 bases, J lost 3 bases, and 5 bases stayed unmatched. The CDR3 totals 15 residues. The CDR3 spells CASSYSGQVYNEQFF. The CDR3 DNA reads as TGTGCCAGCAGCTACTCGGGACAGGTCTACAATGAGCAGTTCTTC.

This clonotype was picked up many times. The rearrangement uses TRBV6-2 or TRBV6-3 and TRBJ1-6; 11 nucleotides align to TRBD1. Germline values: CDR1 MNHEY, CDR2 SVGEGT. Trimming removed 10 bases from V and 7 bases from J; junction bases left unmatched: 3. This CDR3 contains 13 residues. The CDR3 reads CATRDRGNSPLHF. The CDR3 DNA reads TGTGCCACCAGGGACAGGGGGAATTCACCCCTCCACTTT.

The sample holds a few counts of this clonotype. The V call is TRBV12-3 or TRBV12-4, the J call TRBJ2-1, with TRBD2 matching over 7 bases. The V and J ends lost 6 bases and 0 bases, in that order; junction bases with no gene match: 14. The CDR3 is made up of 18 amino acids. The CDR3 protein is CASSGLGRYRSSYNEQFF. The CDR3 region has the DNA TGTGCCAGCAGCGGACTAGGAAGGTACCGTAGCTCCTACAATGAGCAGTTCTTC.

This clonotype showed up just a few times. The chain uses TRBV10-3 and TRBJ2-7; 8 bases agree with TRBD1. V lost 11 bases and J lost 5; bases outside the gene matches: 5. The CDR3 extends over 11 amino acids. CDR1 and CDR2 (germline): ENHRY, SYGVKD. CDR3 amino acids: CAAAGGHEQYF. For the CDR3, the DNA is TGTGCCGCCGCAGGGGGCCACGAGCAGTACTTC.

This clonotype was seen only a few times. CDR3 sequence: CASSASGTASTDTQYF. CDR3 coding DNA: TGTGCCAGCAGCGCCTCCGGGACAGCTAGCACAGATACGCAGTATTTT. V is TRBV7-2 and J is TRBJ2-3; 7 bases line up with TRBD1. The CDR3 loop spans 16 amino acids. V shed 5 bases, J shed 0 bases, and the junction held 8 bases outside the gene matches. The germline gives CDR1 SGHTA, CDR2 FQGNSA.